These T cell receptor beta chains were read from a single sample in a study of blood T cell repertoires in COVID-19. Only in-frame clones appear in the TCRdb table, and some are missing; sequencing was by immunoSEQ multiplex PCR. Among about 160,000 clones listed, 87% were seen once. Sequences were obtained from peripheral blood. These receptor sequences come from an older man with acute or convalescent COVID-19. The CDR3 runs from the conserved cysteine through the conserved F or W. A D gene is named only where the DNA matches it firmly. Size is omitted from some rows. Given values are once, few, many or a class for expanded clones.

TRBJ1-4	NA	NA	TRBV5-1	TGCGCCAGCAGCCTTTCAGGGAATGCCGAGGAAAAACTGTTTTTT	CASSLSGNAEEKLFF
TRBJ1-5	NA	NA	TRBV18	TGTGCCAGCTCACCAGCCTCAGGGGCTACCAATCAGCCCCAGCATTTT	CASSPASGATNQPQHF
TRBJ2-7	NA	NA	TRBV6-6	TGTGCCAGCAAACAACGACTTACAGGGGGGGCGTCCGAGCAGTACTTC	CASKQRLTGGASEQYF
TRBJ2-7	NA	TRBD2	TRBV6-1	TGTGCCAGCAGTGACGGCGGGAGGGCTTACGAGCAGTACTTC	CASSDGGRAYEQYF
TRBJ2-1	NA	TRBD1	TRBV2	TGTGCCAGCAGTGAGGAGCAGGGGGCGTTCAATGAGCAGTTCTTC	CASSEEQGAFNEQFF
TRBJ2-7	NA	NA	TRBV7-8	TGTGCCAGCAGCTTAGGGCAGGGCCTGACAACCTACGAGCAGTACTTC	CASSLGQGLTTYEQYF
TRBJ2-1	NA	TRBD1	TRBV28	TGTGCCAGCAGTCCTCGGTGGGGACAGGGCCACAATGAGCAGTTCTTC	CASSPRWGQGHNEQFF
TRBJ1-2	NA	NA	TRBV28	TGTGCCAGCAGTTACTCACAGAACTATGGCTACACCTTC	CASSYSQNYGYTF
TRBJ1-4	NA	NA	TRBV7-8	TGTGCCAGCAGCCCAGGGCGTGCGAGTGAAAAACTGTTTTTT	CASSPGRASEKLFF
TRBJ2-7	NA	TRBD1	TRBV11-2	TGTGCCAGCACCTGGACAGGGATGGTCGAGCAGTACTTC	CASTWTGMVEQYF
TRBJ1-1	few	NA	TRBV19	TGTGCCAGTATCACTACCTCCGGGGGGAACACTGAAGCTTTCTTT	CASITTSGGNTEAFF
TRBJ2-5	NA	NA	TRBV29-1	TGCAGCGTCGAAAGTCCCTTTCGGTCCCAAGAGACCCAGTACTTC	CSVESPFRSQETQYF
TRBJ2-2	NA	TRBD2	TRBV6-5	TGTGCCAGCACCCCGACTAGCCAGAACACCGGGGAGCTGTTTTTT	CASTPTSQNTGELFF
TRBJ2-2	NA	NA	TRBV5-6	TGTGCCAGCAGCTTGGCGAACCGTCGGGGCACCGGGGAGCTGTTTTTT	CASSLANRRGTGELFF
TRBJ1-1	NA	TRBD1	TRBV6-6	TGTGCCAGCAGTTTAAGGGGGCTGGGCACTGAAGCTTTCTTT	CASSLRGLGTEAFF
TRBJ2-7	NA	NA	TRBV27	TGTGCCAGCTCCACGGCCTACGAGCAGTACTTC	CASSTAYEQYF
TRBJ1-3	NA	TRBD1	TRBV7-9	TGTGCCAGCAGCAACTTGAGGGACAGGGGGCTCGGAAACACCATATATTTT	CASSNLRDRGLGNTIYF
TRBJ1-3	NA	NA	TRBV19	TGTGCCAGTAGTCAAACTGGAAACACCATATATTTT	CASSQTGNTIYF
TRBJ2-7	NA	TRBD2	TRBV5-1	TGCGCCAGCAGCCTCCGACTAGCGGGCTCCTACGAGCAGTACTTC	CASSLRLAGSYEQYF
TRBJ1-5	NA	NA	TRBV28	TGTGCCAGCAGGGCGGGATACCAGCCCCAGCATTTT	CASRAGYQPQHF
TRBJ1-3	few	NA	TRBV7-8	TGTGCCAGCAGCTTCCTAGATGGAAACACCATATATTTT	CASSFLDGNTIYF
TRBJ2-4	NA	TRBD2	TRBV27	TGTGCCAGCAGTTCGCCCCCCCCGGGACTAGCGGGGAGGGAAAACATTCAGTACTTC	CASSSPPPGLAGRENIQYF
TRBJ2-3	once	TRBD2	TRBV2	TGTGCCAGCAGCCCCCGGACTAGCGGGGGCCCTCTTGGTACGCAGTATTTT	CASSPRTSGGPLGTQYF
TRBJ2-1	NA	TRBD2	TRBV3-1/TRBV3-2	TGTGCCAGCAGCCTAGCGGGGGCTCGGGTTCAGTTCTTC	CASSLAGARVQFF
TRBJ1-2	NA	TRBD1	TRBV3-1/TRBV3-2	TGTGCCAGCAGCAGTACCGGGACAGGGGAGCTCTATGGCTACACCTTC	CASSSTGTGELYGYTF
TRBJ2-7	NA	NA	TRBV6-2/TRBV6-3	TGTGCCAGCAGTTACAGGCGCGGGATCTCCTACGAGCAGTACTTC	CASSYRRGISYEQYF
TRBJ1-2	NA	NA	TRBV6-5	TGTGCCAGCAGTTACTCGAGGGAACAATACTATGGCTACACCTTC	CASSYSREQYYGYTF
TRBJ1-1	NA	NA	TRBV5-1	TGCGCCAGCAGCTTGGGGGCCAGGGTGGGCACTGAAGCTTTCTTT	CASSLGARVGTEAFF
TRBJ2-7	NA	NA	TRBV19	TGTGCCAGTAGTATTGGGGGACTCTCCTACGAGCAGTACTTC	CASSIGGLSYEQYF
TRBJ1-2	once	NA	TRBV10-1	TGCGCCAGCAGTGAGACTCTCATGAGCGGCTACACCTTC	CASSETLMSGYTF
TRBJ1-5	few	TRBD1	TRBV19	TGTGCCAGTAGTATCAGGACAGGTCCCAACAATCAGCCCCAGCATTTT	CASSIRTGPNNQPQHF